This TCR beta chain came from a study of control samples from healthy donors and cancer patients (dated by TCRdb to about 2020). As for this clone: Its antigen remains unidentified. No qualities accompany the bases; no much larger clone lies one base away.

Including the terminal cysteine and phenylalanine, the CDR3 comprises 13 residues. Only the CDR3 part of the read is kept: 39 bases, read in frame from the first base. The trim is 6 bases for V and 2 bases for J, with a gap of 8 bases between the germline ends. The library came from the immunoSEQ multiplex PCR assay. This immuneACCESS table, as held by TCRdb, lists in-frame sequences with V and J called but not all clones. Of the missing ones, under half trace to an unresolved V gene in checked studies; the others have no known cause. This sample lists roughly 90,000 clones; 85% to 95% were detected once. The ten largest clones represent roughly 1.5% of the sample.

The sample was blood. The receptor comes from a woman in her twenties or thirties in good health. The receptor chain draws on TRBV12-3 or TRBV12-4 and TRBJ1-5, with the D gene uncertain. The CDR3: CASSVAGNQPQHF. Read as DNA, the sequence is TGTGCCAGCAGCGTGGCAGGCAATCAGCCCCAGCATTTT.